This section outlines one T cell receptor beta chain sequence together with its context. Method: immunoSEQ multiplex PCR; TCRdb's copy keeps in-frame clones and lacks some. Here the sample spans some 510,000 clones, around 74% being singletons. This CDR3 spans 17 amino acids. The V end lost 0 bases, the J end lost 3 bases, and 15 bases lay between the germline ends. The germline V gene encodes CDR1 LNHNV and CDR2 YYDKDF (reference sequence). This record belongs to a study of shared clonotypes between healthy human individuals. The receptor was isolated from a woman aged 40-49 years in good health. Some clones in this sample may be carry-over from other donors' samples. Sample: PBMCs. The chain carries TRBV15 and TRBJ1-5, with D unclear. The CDR3 sequence is CATSRDGKAILNQPQHF. CDR3 nucleotide sequence: TGTGCCACCAGCAGAGATGGGAAAGCGATACTCAATCAGCCCCAGCATTTT.